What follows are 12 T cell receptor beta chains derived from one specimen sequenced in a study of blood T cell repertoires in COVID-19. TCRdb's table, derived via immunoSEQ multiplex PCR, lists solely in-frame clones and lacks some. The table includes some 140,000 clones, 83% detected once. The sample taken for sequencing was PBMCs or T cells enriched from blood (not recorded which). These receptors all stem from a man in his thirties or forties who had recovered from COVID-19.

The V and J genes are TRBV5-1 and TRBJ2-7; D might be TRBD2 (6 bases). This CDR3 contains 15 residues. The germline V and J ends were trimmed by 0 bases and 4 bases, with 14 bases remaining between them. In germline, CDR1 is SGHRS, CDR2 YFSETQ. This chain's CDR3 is CASSLGLGKGYEQYF. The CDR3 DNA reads TGCGCCAGCAGCTTGGGACTAGGCAAGGGGTACGAGCAGTACTTC.

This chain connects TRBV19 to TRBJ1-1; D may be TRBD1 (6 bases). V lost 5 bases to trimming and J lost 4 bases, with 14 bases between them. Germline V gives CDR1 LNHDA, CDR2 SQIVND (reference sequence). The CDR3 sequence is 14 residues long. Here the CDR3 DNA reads TGTGCCAGTAGTGAGGGACAAAGTACCACTGAAGCTTTCTTT. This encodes CASSEGQSTTEAFF.

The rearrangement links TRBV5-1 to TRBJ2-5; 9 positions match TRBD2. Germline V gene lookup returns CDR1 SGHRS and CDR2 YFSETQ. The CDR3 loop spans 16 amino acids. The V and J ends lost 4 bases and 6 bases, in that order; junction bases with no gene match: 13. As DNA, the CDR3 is TGCGCCAGCAGCCCGCCAGGACTAGCGCAGTCAAAGACCCAGTACTTC. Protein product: CASSPPGLAQSKTQYF.

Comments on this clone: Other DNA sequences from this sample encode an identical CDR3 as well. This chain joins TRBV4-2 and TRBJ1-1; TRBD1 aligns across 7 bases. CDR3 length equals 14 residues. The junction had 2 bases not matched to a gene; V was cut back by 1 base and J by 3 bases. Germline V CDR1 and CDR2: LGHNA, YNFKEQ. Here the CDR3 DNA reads TGTGCCAGCAGCCAAGCTACAGGGGACACTGAAGCTTTCTTT. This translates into CASSQATGDTEAFF.

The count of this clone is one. As DNA, the CDR3 is TGTGCCAGCAGTCGCCAGACTAGCGGGAGCTCCTACGAGCAGTACTTC. Protein product: CASSRQTSGSSYEQYF. This rearrangement joins TRBV6-6 to TRBJ2-7; 12 bases fit TRBD2. V shed 5 bases and J 0 bases; nucleotides not matched to a gene: 5. CDR1 and CDR2 from the germline V gene are MNHNY and SVGAGI (reference sequence). This CDR3 is built from 16 residues.

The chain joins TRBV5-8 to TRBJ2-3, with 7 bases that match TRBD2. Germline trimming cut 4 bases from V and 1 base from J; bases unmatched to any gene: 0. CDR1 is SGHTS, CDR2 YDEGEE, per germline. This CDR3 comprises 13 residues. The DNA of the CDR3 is TGTGCCAGCAGCCTAGCGGGCACAGATACGCAGTATTTT. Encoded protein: CASSLAGTDTQYF.

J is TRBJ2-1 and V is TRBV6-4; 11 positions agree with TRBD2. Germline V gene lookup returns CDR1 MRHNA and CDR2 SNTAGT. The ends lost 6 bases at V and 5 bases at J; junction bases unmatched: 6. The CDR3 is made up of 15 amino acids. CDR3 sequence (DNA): TGTGCCAGCAGCCTACTAGCGGGAGTAAACAATGAGCAGTTCTTC. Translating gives CASSLLAGVNNEQFF.

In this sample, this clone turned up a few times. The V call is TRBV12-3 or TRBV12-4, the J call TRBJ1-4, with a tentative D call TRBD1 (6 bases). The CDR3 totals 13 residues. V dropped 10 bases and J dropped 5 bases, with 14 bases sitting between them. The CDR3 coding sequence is TGTGCCACCAAGGGGACAAAAAATGAAAAACTGTTTTTT. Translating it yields CATKGTKNEKLFF.

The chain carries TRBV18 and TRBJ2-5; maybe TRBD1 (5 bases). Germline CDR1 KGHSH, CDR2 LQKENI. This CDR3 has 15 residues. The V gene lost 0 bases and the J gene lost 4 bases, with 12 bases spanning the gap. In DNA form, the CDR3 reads TGTGCCAGCTCACCACCCACAGGAAAGTTAGAGACCCAGTACTTC. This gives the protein CASSPPTGKLETQYF.

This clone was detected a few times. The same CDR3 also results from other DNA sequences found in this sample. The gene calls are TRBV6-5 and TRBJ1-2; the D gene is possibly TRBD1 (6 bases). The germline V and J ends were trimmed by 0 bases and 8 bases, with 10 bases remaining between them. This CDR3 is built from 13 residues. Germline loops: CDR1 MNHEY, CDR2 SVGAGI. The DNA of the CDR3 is TGTGCCAGCAGTTACTCAGGGGGAATGGGCTACACCTTC. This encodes CASSYSGGMGYTF.

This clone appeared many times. For the CDR3, the DNA is TGTGCCAGCAGCCAACTACAGGACGCTAACTATGGCTACACCTTC. Protein sequence: CASSQLQDANYGYTF. The genes are TRBV11-2 and TRBJ1-2; TRBD1 is a possible D gene (5 bases). V dropped 5 bases and J dropped 0 bases, with 13 bases sitting between them. The CDR3 runs 15 residues. Germline V CDR1 and CDR2: SGHAT, FQNNGV. The variable domain in full, with the rest retrieved from reference TRBV11-2 and TRBJ1-2, is EAGVAQSPRYKIIEKRQSVAFWCNPISGHATLYWYQQILGQGPKLLIQFQNNGVVDDSQLPKDRFSAERLKGVDSTLKIQPAKLEDSAVYLCASSQLQDANYGYTFGSGTRLTVV.

CDR3 DNA sequence: TGCGCCAGCAGACCGCAGGGGGCGGCTAATGAAAAACTGTTTTTT. Its protein is CASRPQGAANEKLFF. The V and J genes are TRBV5-1 and TRBJ1-4; 8 bases match TRBD1. With 5 bases clipped from V and 3 bases from J, the junction kept 6 bases outside the gene matches. Germline V gene sequence: CDR1 SGHRS, CDR2 YFSETQ. The CDR3 is 15 residues long.